Listed here are 30 T cell receptor beta chains from one sample, sequenced in a study of blood T cell repertoires in COVID-19. Here immunoSEQ multiplex PCR was the method, and the copy in TCRdb shows in-frame clones only, minus some. Of around 56,000 clones listed, around 89% are singletons. Sequencing input: peripheral blood. All receptors come from a human donor in a cohort sampled during active COVID-19.

The CDR3 bases are TGTGCCAGCAGCTCCCTGGGGGCGAGCCAAGAAAGAAGCAATCAGCCCCAGCATTTT. Translating it yields CASSSLGASQERSNQPQHF. The chain employs TRBV21-1 and TRBJ1-5; no check of the table's D call, TRBD1, against the DNA was made. TRBV21-1 is given as a pseudogene. This CDR3 region has 19 residues.

The chain employs TRBV6-1 and TRBJ2-3; maybe TRBD1 (6 bases). Looked up from germline, CDR1 is MNHNS and CDR2 is SASEGT. This CDR3 comprises 15 residues. With 5 bases removed from V and 1 base from J, the gap between germline ends came to 13 bases. Written as DNA, the CDR3 is TGTGCCAGCAGTTTAACAGGGTCCGGCACAGATACGCAGTATTTT. Protein: CASSLTGSGTDTQYF.

The gene calls are TRBV7-2 and TRBJ2-7, with 11 nucleotides matching TRBD2. The CDR3 totals 16 residues. CDR1 and CDR2 from the germline V gene are SGHTA and FQGNSA. The V and J ends lost 6 bases and 2 bases, in that order; junction bases with no gene match: 9. CDR3 sequence reads: CASRPRPLAGAYEQYF. CDR3 DNA: TGTGCCAGCAGACCACGACCACTAGCGGGGGCCTACGAGCAGTACTTC.

The J gene is TRBJ1-1, the V gene TRBV5-1, with 7 bases aligning to TRBD1. This CDR3 is built from 17 residues. Germline CDR1 is SGHRS and CDR2 is YFSETQ. V was pared by 1 base and J by 4 bases, with 13 bases of the junction left unmatched. The CDR3 protein is CASSLQSPRTGGTEAFF. As DNA, the CDR3 is TGCGCCAGCAGCTTGCAATCCCCCCGGACAGGAGGCACTGAAGCTTTCTTT.

The genes are TRBV10-3 and TRBJ2-1, with D perhaps TRBD1 (5 bases). Trimming stripped 6 bases from V and 3 bases from J, with 9 bases between. Germline CDR1 and CDR2: ENHRY and SYGVKD. The CDR3 sequence is 13 residues long. The chain's CDR3 is CAIRDTNYNEQFF. The CDR3 DNA follows: TGTGCCATCAGGGACACCAACTACAATGAGCAGTTCTTC.

This sequence joins TRBV7-9 and TRBJ2-1; TRBD2 matches 11 bases. Unmatched junction bases numbered 1, after V lost 5 bases and J lost 4 bases. The CDR3 has 14 amino acids. CDR1 and CDR2 (germline): SEHNR, FQNEAQ (reference sequence). CDR3 nucleotides: TGTGCCAGCAGCCCTAGCGGGGGGTACAATGAGCAGTTCTTC. As protein: CASSPSGGYNEQFF. Full variable domain (outside the CDR3, taken from reference TRBV7-9 and TRBJ2-1): DTGVSQNPRHKITKRGQNVTFRCDPISEHNRLYWYRQTLGQGPEFLTYFQNEAQLEKSRLLSDRFSAERPKGSFSTLEIQRTEQGDSAMYLCASSPSGGYNEQFFGPGTRLTVL.

This sequence joins TRBV12-3 or TRBV12-4 and TRBJ2-7, with D possibly matching TRBD2 (6 bases). The CDR3 is made up of 13 amino acids. Trimming stripped 6 bases from V and 0 bases from J, with 9 bases between. DNA of the CDR3: TGTGCCAGCAGGGGCGGGATCTCCTACGAGCAGTACTTC. This sequence encodes CASRGGISYEQYF.

The rearrangement joins TRBV12-3 or TRBV12-4 to TRBJ1-5; D not resolved. V was clipped by 3 bases and J by 10 bases, with 13 bases between them. The CDR3 has 13 residues. The CDR3 nucleotides are TGTGCCAGCAGTTTGGGGAGCGCCGGACCCCAGCATTTT. Amino acid sequence: CASSLGSAGPQHF.

The chain carries TRBV27 and TRBJ2-2, with 9 bases identical to TRBD2. Germline V gene lookup returns CDR1 MNHEY and CDR2 SMNVEV (reference sequence). The CDR3 extends over 17 amino acids. Trimming at V came to 3 bases and at J to 4 bases, leaving 9 bases not matched to a gene. The CDR3 region is CASSFLGLALATGELFF. Written as DNA, the CDR3 is TGTGCCAGCAGTTTTCTGGGACTAGCCTTAGCCACCGGGGAGCTGTTTTTT.

The V call is TRBV10-1, the J call TRBJ1-4; the D gene is possibly TRBD1 (6 bases). The CDR3 covers 12 residues. CDR1 WNHNN and CDR2 SYGVQD come from the germline V gene (reference sequence). This CDR3 is CVEDSFNEKLFF. CDR3 in DNA: TGCGTAGAGGACAGTTTTAATGAAAAACTGTTTTTT.

As to this clone: The sample has other DNA sequences that encode this CDR3 too. This chain joins TRBV18 and TRBJ1-2, with TRBD1 matching over 11 bases. V was clipped by 6 bases and J by 4 bases; unmatched bases: 7. Germline CDR1 is KGHSH and CDR2 is LQKENI. CDR3 length equals 15 residues. The CDR3 DNA follows: TGTGCCAGCTCCCAAGGACAGGGGGCTTCCTATGGCTACACCTTC. It is translated as CASSQGQGASYGYTF.

This clone was seen more than once but under ten times. V gene TRBV5-6 combines with J gene TRBJ1-1, with 7 bases matching TRBD1. Germline assignment: CDR1 SGHDT and CDR2 YYEEEE. J was trimmed by 5 bases and V by 4 bases; bases with no gene match: 11. CDR3 length: 15 amino acids. The CDR3 nucleotides are TGTGCCAGCAGCCGACCGACAGGGTTAAAGACTGAAGCTTTCTTT. This gives the protein CASSRPTGLKTEAFF.

The rearrangement links TRBV7-2 to TRBJ2-3; perhaps TRBD1 as D (6 bases). V lost 4 bases, J lost 1 base, and 21 bases lay in between. The CDR3 is made up of 18 amino acids. Per the germline V gene, CDR1 is SGHTA and CDR2 is FQGNSA. The chain's CDR3 is CASSWVRGTTPGTDTQYF. The DNA for the CDR3 is TGTGCCAGCAGCTGGGTGAGGGGGACGACCCCAGGCACAGATACGCAGTATTTT.

This clone was detected only a few times. V gene TRBV7-9 combines with J gene TRBJ1-2; no clear D. This CDR3 comprises 11 residues. Deletions cut 6 bases from V and 4 bases from J, with 6 bases between. Germline V gene data show CDR1 as SEHNR and CDR2 as FQNEAQ (reference sequence). CDR3 sequence reads: CASSSRYGYTF. The CDR3 DNA reads TGTGCCAGCAGTTCCCGCTATGGCTACACCTTC. The whole variable domain, remainder taken from reference TRBV7-9 and TRBJ1-2, is DTGVSQNPRHKITKRGQNVTFRCDPISEHNRLYWYRQTLGQGPEFLTYFQNEAQLEKSRLLSDRFSAERPKGSFSTLEIQRTEQGDSAMYLCASSSRYGYTFGSGTRLTVV.

The V gene is TRBV4-1, the J gene TRBJ2-1, with 7 bases lining up with TRBD1. Germline CDR1 reads MGHRA; CDR2 reads YSYEKL. The CDR3 consists of 16 residues. Trimming cost V 6 bases and J 6 bases; bases outside gene matches: 14. The DNA for the CDR3 is TGCGCCAGCAGGCAATCCCAGGGGGTCACCCGCAATGAGCAGTTCTTC. It codes for CASRQSQGVTRNEQFF.

V gene TRBV20-1 combines with J gene TRBJ1-2; D remains ambiguous. Trimming left V 3 bases short and J 7 bases short, with 9 bases between. This CDR3 spans 11 amino acids. CDR1 DFQATT and CDR2 SNEGSKA come from the germline V gene (reference sequence). The CDR3 region is CSARKEGGYTF. Here the CDR3 DNA reads TGCAGTGCTAGGAAAGAGGGTGGCTACACCTTC.

On this clone: Other DNA variants within this sample encode the same CDR3. The rearrangement uses TRBV5-1 and TRBJ1-1, with 9 bases that match TRBD1. The germline V gene has CDR1 SGHRS and CDR2 YFSETQ. The CDR3 covers 14 residues. J lost 4 bases, V lost 2 bases, and 3 bases had no gene match. CDR3 residues: CASSLQGALTEAFF. The CDR3 nucleotides read TGCGCCAGCAGCTTACAGGGGGCCCTCACTGAAGCTTTCTTT.

The chain uses TRBV6-6 and TRBJ1-1; D not certain. Trimming left V 9 bases short and J 1 base short, with 6 bases between. CDR1 and CDR2 (germline): MNHNY, SVGAGI (reference sequence). The CDR3 consists of 11 residues. The CDR3 reads CASKRNTEAFF. CDR3 DNA sequence: TGTGCCAGTAAGAGGAACACTGAAGCTTTCTTT.

J is TRBJ2-5 and V is TRBV19, with a possible D match to TRBD1 (6 bases). The CDR3 is made up of 14 amino acids. Germline values: CDR1 LNHDA, CDR2 SQIVND (reference sequence). V shed 4 bases and J shed 7 bases, with 16 bases lying between them. The CDR3 is CASSTRGQATTQYF. The CDR3 nucleotides read TGTGCCAGTAGTACCCGGGGACAAGCCACGACCCAGTACTTC. Using reference TRBV19 and TRBJ2-5 for the parts outside the CDR3, the full variable domain is DGGITQSPKYLFRKEGQNVTLSCEQNLNHDAMYWYRQDPGQGLRLIYYSQIVNDFQKGDIAEGYSVSREKKESFPLTVTSAQKNPTAFYLCASSTRGQATTQYFGPGTRLLVL.

This chain uses TRBV7-8 with TRBJ2-1, with 13 bases identical to TRBD2. The CDR3 has 17 amino acids. The V gene's germline CDR1 is SGHVS and CDR2 FQNEAQ. Trimming cost V 3 bases and J 7 bases; bases outside gene matches: 9. In DNA, the CDR3 is TGTGCCAGCAGCTTGGCTCGGACTAGCGGGGGACAGAATGAGCAGTTCTTC. Residues: CASSLARTSGGQNEQFF.

The chain links TRBV19 to TRBJ2-3, with 7 bases lining up with TRBD1. With 8 bases clipped from V and 4 bases from J, the junction kept 9 bases outside the gene matches. Germline V gene lookup returns CDR1 LNHDA and CDR2 SQIVND (reference sequence). The CDR3 runs to 14 residues. CDR3 coding DNA: TGTGCCAGTTCCTACAGGGGAAATCCAGATACGCAGTATTTT. This sequence encodes CASSYRGNPDTQYF.

This rearrangement joins TRBV10-3 to TRBJ1-2; 7 bases fit TRBD1. V shed 6 bases and J 2 bases; nucleotides not matched to a gene: 3. Germline assignment: CDR1 ENHRY and CDR2 SYGVKD. This CDR3 has 13 amino acids. CDR3 protein: CAIRRGQNYGYTF. The CDR3 coding sequence is TGTGCCATCAGGAGGGGACAGAACTATGGCTACACCTTC.

V is TRBV19 and J is TRBJ1-2; D is uncertain. In germline, CDR1 is LNHDA, CDR2 SQIVND (reference sequence). The ends were cut back, 5 bases at V and 12 bases at J, with 19 bases in the middle. This CDR3 is built from 13 residues. CDR3 loop: CASSRVDGGMNTF. CDR3 DNA sequence: TGTGCCAGTAGTCGAGTGGACGGAGGAATGAACACCTTC.

The chain recombines TRBV6-2 or TRBV6-3 with TRBJ2-5; 10 bases map to TRBD2. Germline CDR1 reads MNHEY; CDR2 reads SVGEGT. The CDR3 is made up of 17 amino acids. V trimming: 5 bases; J trimming: 5 bases; junction bases outside the gene matches: 14. The CDR3 here is CASSTTGTSVLRETQYF. The DNA for the CDR3 is TGTGCCAGCAGTACCACCGGGACTAGCGTCCTCCGGGAGACCCAGTACTTC.

The chain couples TRBV18 to TRBJ1-4, with a possible D match to TRBD1 (5 bases). The CDR3 contains 13 residues. The germline gives CDR1 KGHSH, CDR2 LQKENI. Trimming stripped 3 bases from V and 5 bases from J, with 7 bases between. DNA of the CDR3: TGTGCCAGCTCACCGCGGGGCAATGAAAAACTGTTTTTT. This encodes CASSPRGNEKLFF.

V usage is TRBV9 and J usage is TRBJ2-2; D might be TRBD2 (5 bases). The germline CDR1 and CDR2 sequences are SGDLS and YYNGEE. The CDR3 is 17 residues long. The germline V and J ends were trimmed by 0 bases and 0 bases, with 12 bases remaining between them. The DNA of the CDR3 is TGTGCCAGCAGCGTAGCGGGGTCAAGCGCGAACACCGGGGAGCTGTTTTTT. It codes for CASSVAGSSANTGELFF.

The chain recombines TRBV6-2 or TRBV6-3 with TRBJ2-5, with a weak D call TRBD1 (7 bases). In germline, CDR1 is MNHEY, CDR2 SVGEGT. This CDR3 is built from 17 residues. V was clipped by 2 bases and J by 2 bases, with 18 bases between them. CDR3 bases: TGTGCCAGCAGTTACCCCCTCGGGGGCAGGGGGCAAGAGACCCAGTACTTC. Its translation is CASSYPLGGRGQETQYF.

V usage is TRBV7-2 and J usage is TRBJ2-7; 12 positions agree with TRBD2. Trimming cost V 5 bases and J 2 bases; bases outside gene matches: 4. The CDR3 is made up of 15 amino acids. Per germline, CDR1 SGHTA and CDR2 FQGNSA. The CDR3 loop reads CASSRTSGVPYEQYF. The CDR3 DNA reads TGTGCCAGCAGCCGGACTAGCGGGGTTCCCTACGAGCAGTACTTC.

This chain uses TRBV5-5 with TRBJ1-1; TRBD1 aligns across 11 bases. Germline V gene lookup returns CDR1 SGHKS and CDR2 YYEKEE (reference sequence). With V trimmed by 0 bases and J by 7 bases, 2 bases remained unmatched. The CDR3 consists of 14 residues. CDR3 in DNA: TGTGCCAGCAGCTTGGGTGGGACAGGGGGTGAAGCTTTCTTT. This codes for CASSLGGTGGEAFF.

This chain links TRBV7-2 with TRBJ1-1; TRBD1 aligns across 9 bases. The CDR3 has 13 residues. V gave up 5 bases and J gave up 7 bases; unmatched junction bases: 5. The V gene's germline CDR1 is SGHTA and CDR2 FQGNSA. CDR3 protein: CASSGTGGNEAFF. The CDR3 DNA follows: TGTGCCAGCAGCGGAACAGGGGGCAATGAAGCTTTCTTT. The complete variable domain, with remaining parts taken from reference TRBV7-2 and TRBJ1-1, reads GAGVSQSPSNKVTEKGKDVELRCDPISGHTALYWYRQSLGQGLEFLIYFQGNSAPDKSGLPSDRFSAERTGGSVSTLTIQRTQQEDSAVYLCASSGTGGNEAFFGQGTRLTVV.